This section outlines one TCR beta chain sequence together with its context. Its antigen is not identified. The sample originates from a study of cytomegalovirus exposure and HLA in healthy donors. Study-wide background: Earlier, approximately 190 million T cells were analyzed, and 117 million unique TCR beta sequences were found among them.

Every donor was a healthy person donating bone marrow. Amplification used 60 Vbeta primers and 13 Jbeta primers. The data were produced by immunoSEQ multiplex PCR, yet TCRdb's version contains in-frame clones alone and is incomplete. The sample shows tens of thousands of clones, about 74% of them seen only once. Study-level results: Relative to equally common others, HLA-associated TCR beta chains showed greater clonal expansion in a later analysis. In vitro, a few CMV-associated chains proved specific for CMV antigens.

The sequenced sample was PBMCs. This TCR was sampled from a woman aged 25 to 45 in good health and CMV-seropositive.

CDR3 DNA sequence: TGTGCCAGCAGCTTAGGGGGACAGGGAGGGTATGGCTACACCTTC. This gives the protein CASSLGGQGGYGYTF. The genes are TRBV5-4 and TRBJ1-2; 9 bases are shared with TRBD1. The germline V gene has CDR1 SGHNT and CDR2 YYREEE (reference sequence). The CDR3 runs to 15 residues. The junction had 7 bases not matched to a gene; V was cut back by 2 bases and J by 5 bases.